This T cell receptor (beta chain) emerged from a study of blood T cells in healthy people across ages. Study-wide results and limits: Higher naive T cell percentage went strongly together with higher TCR beta diversity.

Through a sample-barcoded 5' primer and a J-beta primer mix, a second PCR was run for about 6 to 12 cycles. Each cDNA molecule was tagged by a template-switch adaptor that had 12 random nucleotides. TCRdb reanalysed the 5' RACE reads using MiXCR and keeps one entry per CDR3 protein. The sample includes about 780,000 distinct CDR3 sequences, more than 25% of them seen just once. As concerns this clonotype: The target antigen is unknown.

V lost 10 bases and J 0 bases, leaving 12 bases between the germline ends. The CDR3 contains 14 residues. CDR1 is SEHNR, CDR2 FQNEAQ, per germline (reference sequence). Healthy individuals of Caucasian origin from Russia, aged about 6 to 100, served as donors. The sample was also linked to a second study, of T cells of mothers and their children. From that study: The TCR beta CDR3 read count exceeded 8.5 million for each mother and was about 3 million for each child.

Sequenced material: blood. The sequence was obtained from a boy between 10 and 17 years old in good health. This chain links TRBV7-9 with TRBJ2-2; weak D call: TRBD2 (6 bases). The CDR3 here is CATWGVANTGELFF. As DNA, the CDR3 is TGTGCCACCTGGGGGGTAGCGAACACCGGGGAGCTGTTTTTT.